This TCR beta chain was found in a study of T cells in localized non-small cell lung cancer. With 3 bases clipped from V and 8 bases from J, the junction kept 5 bases outside the gene matches. Germline assignment: CDR1 SGHDT and CDR2 YYEEEE. This CDR3 region has 14 residues. Study-wide results and limits: Adjacent lung tissue had a median roughly 62 of the top 100 clones found in the tumor. The study sequenced only one region of the tumor. As a result, intratumor heterogeneity could not be excluded and remains possible. Longer overall survival was associated with a higher density of T cells in the blood.

About this clone: Its target is unknown.

Measured with immunoSEQ multiplex PCR; TCRdb has only the in-frame clones, and not every one. The profile shows under 75,000 clones, about 86% of them singletons. This TCR derives from a male donor older than 55 with stage III squamous cell lung carcinoma. The sequences come from peripheral blood, collected before any cancer treatment. This chain connects TRBV5-6 to TRBJ2-2, with 9 bases fitting TRBD1. DNA of the CDR3: TGTGCCAGCAGCTCTTACAGGGGGCGAGGGGAGCTGTTTTTT. Translation gives CASSSYRGRGELFF.